The 8 T cell receptor beta chains in this list originate from one sample, sequenced in a study of blood T cells in healthy people across ages. Combining a sample-barcoded 5' primer with a J-beta primer mix, a second PCR ran for roughly 6 to 12 cycles. TCRdb called the 5' RACE reads again in MiXCR, with one record for every CDR3 protein. The sample holds just under 750,000 distinct CDR3 sequences, about a fifth seen once. The sequenced sample was blood. All receptors derive from an older man in good health.

The sample holds a few counts of this clonotype. The V gene is TRBV24-1, the J gene TRBJ1-2; D possibly corresponds to TRBD1 (5 bases). Germline V gives CDR1 KGHDR, CDR2 SFDVKD. The CDR3 has 16 residues. The V and J ends lost 9 bases and 4 bases respectively, with 23 bases between them. CDR3 residues: CATLGADIQGAYGYTF. The CDR3 coding sequence is TGTGCCACCCTTGGGGCAGACATACAAGGAGCCTATGGCTACACCTTC.

The chain links TRBV25-1 to TRBJ2-5; either TRBD1 or TRBD2 may fit D (5 bases each). This CDR3 is built from 16 residues. The V end was cut by 3 bases, the J end by 2 bases, with 16 bases between. CDR1 and CDR2 from the germline V gene are MGHDK and SYGVNS. CDR3 loop: CASSELGVWGQETQYF. CDR3 sequence (DNA): TGTGCCAGCAGTGAGCTCGGGGTTTGGGGGCAAGAGACCCAGTACTTC.

This clonotype was found a few times. The chain couples TRBV5-1 to TRBJ1-1, with unresolved D. The CDR3 spans 16 residues. From germline, CDR1 is SGHRS and CDR2 YFSETQ. Trimming took 1 base from V and 1 from J, leaving 14 bases between them. CDR3 bases: TGCGCCAGCAGCTTGCATTCTGGGAGCCCGAACACTGAAGCTTTCTTT. Its protein is CASSLHSGSPNTEAFF.

The CDR3, as DNA: TGTGCCAGCAGCCAAGGGTTCGCGCAGTATTTT. This encodes CASSQGFAQYF. This chain connects TRBV14 to TRBJ2-3; unclear D gene. V lost 1 base to trimming and J lost 10 bases, with 6 bases between them. Per the germline V gene, CDR1 is SGHDN and CDR2 is FVKESK. The length of the CDR3 is 11 residues.

In regard to this clonotype: One end of the junction fails to match germline, which may point to a read error. CDR3 protein: CASSSLTSGGLTDTQYF. The DNA for the CDR3 is TGCGCCAGCAGCTCCTTGACTAGCGGGGGGCTCACAGATACGCAGTATTTT. The V and J genes are TRBV7-9 and TRBJ2-3; the match to TRBD2 covers 13 bases. The CDR3 has 17 amino acids. Germline CDR1 reads SEHNR; CDR2 reads FQNEAQ (reference sequence).

As regards this clonotype: A much larger clonotype is one base distant, so this may be a read error. Likely a read error: the CDR3 ends without its conserved phenylalanine or tryptophan. The chain combines TRBV12-3 or TRBV12-4 with TRBJ1-3, with D unresolved. The V and J ends lost 3 bases and 1 base respectively, with 19 bases between them. The CDR3 runs to 18 residues. DNA for the CDR3: TGTGCCAGCAGTTTTCAATACGGGGAACGAACGTCTGGAAACACCATATATTCT. It yields the protein CASSFQYGERTSGNTIYS.

This clonotype was observed a few times. V usage is TRBV2 and J usage is TRBJ2-7; D is unresolved. Germline CDR1 is SNHLY and CDR2 is FYNNEI. The CDR3 is 14 residues long. The V gene lost 6 bases and the J gene lost 0 bases, with 12 bases spanning the gap. The CDR3 coding sequence is TGTGCCAGCAGGTTGCGGCGGAACTCCTACGAGCAGTACGTC. Protein: CASRLRRNSYEQYV.

The rearrangement joins TRBV6-1 to TRBJ2-7, with unresolved D. Germline V CDR1 and CDR2: MNHNS, SASEGT. This CDR3 has 16 amino acids. The CDR3 nucleotides read TGTGCCTGCAGTGAAGCGCTCGGTCAAGCAGGCTACGAGCAGTACGTC. Amino acids: CACSEALGQAGYEQYV.